This is a list of T cell receptor beta chains from one sample in a study of T cell repertoires in cytomegalovirus infection. TCRdb passed the reads through MiXCR, listing each CDR3 protein once. The sample gives 200,000 to 250,000 distinct CDR3 sequences, approximately 13% of which show up once; 1.6% is in the top ten. The sequencing sample was made of PBMCs. The receptors stem from a human donor in good health (CMV status not recorded). Some clones in this sample may be carry-over from other donors' samples. Each CDR3 is given with its conserved first and last residue. A D gene is named only where the DNA matches it firmly. Part of the rows lack a size; the others show once, few, many or a class for expanded clones.

TRBJ1-3	-	TRBV12-3/TRBV12-4	many	CASSRDPNGNTIYF	TGTGCCAGCAGTCGGGACCCGAACGGAAACACCATATATTTT
TRBJ2-3	-	TRBV5-5	many	CASSLTGSGADTQYF	TGTGCCAGCAGCTTGACGGGTTCTGGGGCAGATACGCAGTATTTT
TRBJ2-3	TRBD2	TRBV24-1	-	CATSDSGLARTDTQYF	TGTGCCACCAGTGACAGCGGACTAGCGCGCACAGATACGCAGTATTTT
TRBJ1-5	-	TRBV6-5	few	CASSLTGFGQPQHF	TGTGCCAGCAGTTTAACAGGGTTTGGTCAGCCCCAGCATTTT
TRBJ2-7	-	TRBV29-1	few	CSVGASSYEQYF	TGCAGCGTTGGGGCCAGCTCCTACGAGCAGTACTTC
TRBJ2-7	TRBD2	TRBV20-1	-	CSASLAGLFSYEQYF	TGCAGTGCTAGTTTAGCGGGTCTTTTCTCCTACGAGCAGTACTTC
TRBJ1-1	-	TRBV3-1	-	CASSQEDRDTEAFF	TGTGCCAGCAGCCAAGAAGACAGAGACACTGAAGCTTTCTTT
TRBJ1-2	TRBD1	TRBV28	few	CASSGEDRYYGYTF	TGTGCCAGCAGTGGCGAGGACAGGTACTATGGCTACACCTTC
TRBJ2-3	-	TRBV4-3	-	CASSQGRGRTDTQYF	TGCGCCAGCAGCCAAGGCCGAGGTCGCACAGATACGCAGTATTTT
TRBJ2-3	-	TRBV7-8	many	CASSSNTDTQYF	TGTGCCAGCAGCTCGAACACAGATACGCAGTATTTT
TRBJ2-7	-	TRBV7-2	many	CASSSLGGAGYEQYF	TGTGCCAGCAGCTCTCTGGGGGGGGCCGGCTACGAGCAGTACTTC
TRBJ1-4	TRBD1	TRBV19	many	CASSIGDRARKLFF	TGTGCCAGTAGTATTGGGGACAGGGCCCGAAAACTGTTTTTT
TRBJ2-5	TRBD2	TRBV7-2	few	CASSSSGPLAGEETQYF	TGTGCCAGCAGCTCCAGCGGCCCTCTAGCGGGGGAAGAGACCCAGTACTTC